Included here is one TCR beta chain sequence, with context. The antigen remains undetermined. Treatment in this sample: roughly 11-day PBMC culture with coronavirus spike peptide pools or control peptides (ViraFEST assay). This entry comes from a study of vaccination and CD4 T cells after COVID-19. Scientists ran DNA taken from cultured CD4+ T cells through the Oncomine TCR Beta short-read assay for sequencing. TCRdb reanalysed the PCR reads using MiXCR and keeps one entry per CDR3 protein. Of about 6,500 distinct CDR3 sequences in the sample, around 19% are singletons; the top ten hold more than 20%. The specimen sequenced was CD4+ T cells from blood, cultured in vitro. This receptor was taken from a human donor who had recovered from COVID-19.

CDR3 sequence: CASSLGRVGEKLFF. CDR3 coding DNA: TGCGCCAGCAGCTTGGGTCGGGTAGGGGAAAAACTGTTTTTT. The chain couples TRBV5-1 to TRBJ1-4, with D unresolved. Trimming left V 0 bases short and J 8 bases short, with 11 bases between. The CDR3 spans 14 residues. Looked up from germline, CDR1 is SGHRS and CDR2 is YFSETQ.